There are many counts of the clone carrying this T cell receptor beta chain. Its target is not known. The sample comes from a study of T cells in Graves' hyperthyroidism and ophthalmopathy. Study-wide points: Most thyroid-expanded clonotypes above 0.001 were also found in blood.

Stable hyperthyroidism: no ophthalmopathy progression over 18 months of follow-up. PBMCs were derived from roughly 10 ml fresh peripheral blood. RNA transcripts yielded amplified TCR beta CDR3 regions. First-round RT-PCR of the TCR CDR3 relied on the HTBI primer set. TCRdb ran MiXCR on the multiplex PCR reads and lists one entry per CDR3 protein. The sample has some 460,000 distinct CDR3 sequences, 15% to 18% seen once. What was sequenced was blood. The TCR was taken from a woman younger than 35 with Graves' hyperthyroidism.

The CDR3 loop reads CASSKLAGSTDTQYF. The CDR3, as DNA: TGTGCCAGCAGCAAACTAGCGGGAAGCACAGATACGCAGTATTTT. This chain connects TRBV11-3 to TRBJ2-3, with 10 bases that match TRBD2. The CDR3 loop spans 15 amino acids. Germline V gene lookup returns CDR1 SGHNT and CDR2 YENEEA. The V gene end was trimmed by 5 bases and the J gene end by 0 bases; junction bases not matched to a gene: 2.